The 4 T cell receptor beta chains reported below all come from one sample, sequenced in a study of blood T cell repertoires in COVID-19. Some clones are missing from TCRdb's copy, which holds only in-frame ones; the method was immunoSEQ multiplex PCR. This sample has 200,000 to 250,000 clones, with over 80% found just once. The specimen sequenced was PBMCs or T cells enriched from blood (not recorded which). These receptors were collected from a man in his late teens or twenties with acute COVID-19.

The chain links TRBV11-2 to TRBJ2-2; D is ambiguous. Trimming removed 2 bases at V and 6 bases at J, with 4 bases between. The CDR3 is made up of 12 amino acids. Germline V gives CDR1 SGHAT, CDR2 FQNNGV. The CDR3 DNA reads TGTGCCAGCAGCTTAAACTCCGGGGAGCTGTTTTTT. Residues: CASSLNSGELFF.

This rearrangement joins TRBV28 to TRBJ2-3, with D unresolved. The length of the CDR3 is 13 residues. The germline V gene encodes CDR1 MDHEN and CDR2 SYDVKM. Trimming took 5 bases from V and 1 from J, leaving 7 bases between them. CDR3 sequence (DNA): TGTGCCAGCAGTCCGAGCGGCACAGATACGCAGTATTTT. Translation gives CASSPSGTDTQYF.

The chain joins TRBV19 to TRBJ1-6; 9 bases agree with TRBD1. This CDR3 has 14 amino acids. Germline CDR1 and CDR2: LNHDA and SQIVND (reference sequence). The V gene end was trimmed by 7 bases and the J gene end by 8 bases; junction bases not matched to a gene: 6. The DNA of the CDR3 is TGTGCCAGTACCCCGGACAGGGGTCATTCACCCCTCCACTTT. Its protein is CASTPDRGHSPLHF.

The chain couples TRBV9 to TRBJ2-2, with D possibly being TRBD1 (5 bases). V was clipped by 2 bases and J by 5 bases, with 13 bases between them. Germline values: CDR1 SGDLS, CDR2 YYNGEE. This CDR3 has 15 amino acids. As DNA, the CDR3 is TGTGCCAGCAGCGTTCAGGGTTACTTAACCGGGGAGCTGTTTTTT. The encoded protein is CASSVQGYLTGELFF.